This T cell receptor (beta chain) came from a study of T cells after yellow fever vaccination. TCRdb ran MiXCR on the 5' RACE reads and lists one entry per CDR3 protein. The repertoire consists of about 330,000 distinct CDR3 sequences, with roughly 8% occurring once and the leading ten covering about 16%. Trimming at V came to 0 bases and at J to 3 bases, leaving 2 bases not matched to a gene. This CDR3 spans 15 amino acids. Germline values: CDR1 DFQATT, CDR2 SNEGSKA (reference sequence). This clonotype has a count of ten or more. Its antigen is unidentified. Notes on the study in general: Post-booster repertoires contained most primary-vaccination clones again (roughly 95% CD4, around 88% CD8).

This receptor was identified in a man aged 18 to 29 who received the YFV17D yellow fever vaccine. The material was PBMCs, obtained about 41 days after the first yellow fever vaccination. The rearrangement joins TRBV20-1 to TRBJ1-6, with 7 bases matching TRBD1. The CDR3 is CSARDWDSYNSPLHF. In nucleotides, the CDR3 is TGCAGTGCTAGAGATTGGGACAGCTATAATTCACCCCTCCACTTT.